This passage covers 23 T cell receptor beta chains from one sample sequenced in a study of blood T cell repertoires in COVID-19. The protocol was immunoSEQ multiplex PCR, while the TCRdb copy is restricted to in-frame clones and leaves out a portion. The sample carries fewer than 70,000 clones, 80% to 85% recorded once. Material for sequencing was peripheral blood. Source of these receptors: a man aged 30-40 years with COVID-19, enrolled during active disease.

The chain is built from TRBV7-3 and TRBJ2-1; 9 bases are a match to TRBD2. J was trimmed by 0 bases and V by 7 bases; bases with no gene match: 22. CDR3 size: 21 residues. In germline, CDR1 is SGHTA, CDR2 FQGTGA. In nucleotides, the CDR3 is TGTGCCAGCACCCCTCTCCCTGGGGCTAGCGGGGATGGGTGCTCCTACAATGAGCAGTTCTTC. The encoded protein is CASTPLPGASGDGCSYNEQFF.

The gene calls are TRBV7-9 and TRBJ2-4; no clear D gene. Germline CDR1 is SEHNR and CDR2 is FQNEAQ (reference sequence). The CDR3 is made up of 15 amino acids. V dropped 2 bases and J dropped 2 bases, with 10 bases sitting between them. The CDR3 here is CASSLNSRTKNIQYF. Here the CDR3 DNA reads TGTGCCAGCAGCTTAAACAGTAGAACCAAAAACATTCAGTACTTC.

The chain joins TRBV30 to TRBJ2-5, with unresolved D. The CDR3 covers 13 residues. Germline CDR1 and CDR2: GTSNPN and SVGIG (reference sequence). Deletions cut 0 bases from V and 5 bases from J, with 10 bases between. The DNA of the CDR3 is TGTGCCTGGAGTGTACGTAACGGGGAGACCCAGTACTTC. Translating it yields CAWSVRNGETQYF.

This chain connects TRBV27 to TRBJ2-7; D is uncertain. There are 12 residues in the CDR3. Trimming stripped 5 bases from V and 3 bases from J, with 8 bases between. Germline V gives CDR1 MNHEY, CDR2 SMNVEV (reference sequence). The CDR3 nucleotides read TGTGCCAGCAGTACAACCAACTACGAGCAGTACTTC. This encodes CASSTTNYEQYF.

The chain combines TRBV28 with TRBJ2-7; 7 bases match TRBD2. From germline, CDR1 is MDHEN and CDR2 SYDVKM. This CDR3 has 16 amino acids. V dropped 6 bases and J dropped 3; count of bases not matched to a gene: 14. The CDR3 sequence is CASSPSGGAGFYEQYF. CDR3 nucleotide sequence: TGTGCCAGCAGCCCCTCGGGGGGAGCGGGTTTCTACGAGCAGTACTTC.

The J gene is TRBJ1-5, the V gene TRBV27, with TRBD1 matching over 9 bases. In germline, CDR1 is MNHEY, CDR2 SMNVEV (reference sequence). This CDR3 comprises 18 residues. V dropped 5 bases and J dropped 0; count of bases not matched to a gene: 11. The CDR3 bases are TGTGCCAGCAGTCCGCGGACAGGGGCGAGGGTTAGCAATCAGCCCCAGCATTTT. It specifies CASSPRTGARVSNQPQHF.

The CDR3 DNA reads as TGTGCCAGCAGCGCCACTAGCGGGTACACAGATACGCAGTATTTT. It specifies CASSATSGYTDTQYF. V and J are TRBV7-3 and TRBJ2-3; 9 nucleotides align to TRBD2. Germline V gives CDR1 SGHTA, CDR2 FQGTGA. There are 15 residues in the CDR3. The junction had 5 bases not matched to a gene; V was cut back by 5 bases and J by 2 bases. The entire variable domain, with the rest obtained from reference TRBV7-3 and TRBJ2-3, is as follows: GAGVSQTPSNKVTEKGKYVELRCDPISGHTALYWYRQSLGQGPEFLIYFQGTGAADDSGLPNDRFFAVRPEGSVSTLKIQRTERGDSAVYLCASSATSGYTDTQYFGPGTRLTVL.

The CDR3 DNA follows: TGTGCCAGCAGTTTCGGGACACTCAATGAGCAGTTCTTC. Amino acid sequence: CASSFGTLNEQFF. The chain links TRBV28 to TRBJ2-1; D is possibly TRBD1 (6 bases). V was clipped by 3 bases and J by 6 bases, with 9 bases between them. CDR1 is MDHEN and CDR2 is SYDVKM in the germline V gene. The CDR3 spans 13 residues.

CDR3 amino acids: CASSLTGANSYEQYF. The CDR3 coding sequence is TGTGCCAGTAGTTTGACAGGGGCTAATTCCTACGAGCAGTACTTC. This chain links TRBV19 with TRBJ2-7; 8 bases are a match to TRBD1. This CDR3 contains 15 residues. CDR1 and CDR2 (germline): LNHDA, SQIVND (reference sequence). Trimming took 5 bases from V and 1 from J; bases not matched to a gene: 7.

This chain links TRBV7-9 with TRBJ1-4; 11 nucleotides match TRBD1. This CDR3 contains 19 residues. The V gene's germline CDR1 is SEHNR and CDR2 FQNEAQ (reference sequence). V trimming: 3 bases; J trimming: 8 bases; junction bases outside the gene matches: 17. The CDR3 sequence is CASSFRGTPYRDRGEKLFF. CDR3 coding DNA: TGTGCCAGCAGCTTCCGGGGCACCCCTTACCGGGACAGGGGGGAAAAACTGTTTTTT.

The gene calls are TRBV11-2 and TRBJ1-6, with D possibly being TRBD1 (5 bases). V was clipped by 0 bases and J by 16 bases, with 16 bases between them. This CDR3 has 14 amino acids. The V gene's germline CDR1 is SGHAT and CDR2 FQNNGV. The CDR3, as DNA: TGTGCCAGCAGCTTAGATCGACCGGGACTCCAACTCCACTTT. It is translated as CASSLDRPGLQLHF.

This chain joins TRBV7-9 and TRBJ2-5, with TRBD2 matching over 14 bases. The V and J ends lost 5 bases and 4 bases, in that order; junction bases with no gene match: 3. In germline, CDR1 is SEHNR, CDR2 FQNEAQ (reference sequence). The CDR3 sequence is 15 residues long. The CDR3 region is CASSRGLAGVETQYF. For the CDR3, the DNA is TGTGCCAGCAGCCGGGGACTAGCGGGAGTAGAGACCCAGTACTTC. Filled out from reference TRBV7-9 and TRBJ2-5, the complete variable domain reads DTGVSQNPRHKITKRGQNVTFRCDPISEHNRLYWYRQTLGQGPEFLTYFQNEAQLEKSRLLSDRFSAERPKGSFSTLEIQRTEQGDSAMYLCASSRGLAGVETQYFGPGTRLLVL.

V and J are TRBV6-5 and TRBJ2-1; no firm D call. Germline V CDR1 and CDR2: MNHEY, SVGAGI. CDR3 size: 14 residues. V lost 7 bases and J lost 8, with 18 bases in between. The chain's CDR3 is CASTIGLTVHEQFF. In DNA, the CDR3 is TGTGCCAGCACAATCGGTTTAACAGTCCATGAGCAGTTCTTC.

This CDR3 reads CAISGGTGTNEKLFF. As DNA, the CDR3 is TGTGCCATCAGTGGAGGGACAGGGACGAATGAAAAACTGTTTTTT. The chain joins TRBV10-3 to TRBJ1-4; 9 nucleotides line up with TRBD1. Trimming cost V 4 bases and J 5 bases; bases outside gene matches: 5. This CDR3 contains 15 residues. The germline V gene has CDR1 ENHRY and CDR2 SYGVKD.

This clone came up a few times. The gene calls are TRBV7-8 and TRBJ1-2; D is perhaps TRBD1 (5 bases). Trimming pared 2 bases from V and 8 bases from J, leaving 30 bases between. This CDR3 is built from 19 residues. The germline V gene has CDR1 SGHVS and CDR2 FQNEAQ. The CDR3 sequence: CASSLIRLGVHRRMGGYTF. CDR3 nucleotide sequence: TGTGCCAGCAGCTTAATACGTTTAGGTGTGCACAGGCGGATGGGAGGCTACACCTTC.

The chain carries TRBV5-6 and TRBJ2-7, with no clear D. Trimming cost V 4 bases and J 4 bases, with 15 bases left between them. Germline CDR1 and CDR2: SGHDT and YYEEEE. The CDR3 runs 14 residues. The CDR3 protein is CASSPGLPSYEQYF. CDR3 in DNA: TGTGCCAGCAGCCCCGGGTTACCCTCTTACGAGCAGTACTTC.

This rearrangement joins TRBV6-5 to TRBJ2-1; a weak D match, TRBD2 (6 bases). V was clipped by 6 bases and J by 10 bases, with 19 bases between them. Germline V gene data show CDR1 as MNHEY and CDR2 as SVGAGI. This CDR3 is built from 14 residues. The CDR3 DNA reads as TGTGCCAGCAGCGTTCTGGGGACTGGGCGCGAGCAGTTCTTC. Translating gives CASSVLGTGREQFF.

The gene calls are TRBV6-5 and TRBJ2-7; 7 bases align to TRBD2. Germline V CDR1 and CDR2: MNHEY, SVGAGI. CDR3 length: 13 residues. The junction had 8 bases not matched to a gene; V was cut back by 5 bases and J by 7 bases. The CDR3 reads CASSRTSAREQYF. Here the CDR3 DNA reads TGTGCCAGCAGTAGAACTAGCGCCCGGGAGCAGTACTTC.

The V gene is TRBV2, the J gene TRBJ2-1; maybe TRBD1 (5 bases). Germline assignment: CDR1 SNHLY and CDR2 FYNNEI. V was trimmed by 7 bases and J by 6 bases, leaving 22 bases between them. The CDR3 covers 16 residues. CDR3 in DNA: TGTGCCAGCACCGCGACGTTTAGTAGGGGTTCCAATGAGCAGTTCTTC. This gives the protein CASTATFSRGSNEQFF.

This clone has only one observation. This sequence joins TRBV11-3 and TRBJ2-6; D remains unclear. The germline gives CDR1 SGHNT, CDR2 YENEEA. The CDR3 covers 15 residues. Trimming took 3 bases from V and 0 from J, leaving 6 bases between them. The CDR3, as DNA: TGTGCCAGCAGCTTCGGTGTCTCTGGGGCCAACGTCCTGACTTTC. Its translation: CASSFGVSGANVLTF.

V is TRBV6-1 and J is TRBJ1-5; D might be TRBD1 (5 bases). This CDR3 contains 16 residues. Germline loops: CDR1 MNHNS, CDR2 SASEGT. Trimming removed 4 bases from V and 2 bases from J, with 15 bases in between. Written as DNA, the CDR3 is TGTGCCAGCAGTGTTTCAGGGAACCCGGGCAATCAGCCCCAGCATTTT. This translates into CASSVSGNPGNQPQHF.

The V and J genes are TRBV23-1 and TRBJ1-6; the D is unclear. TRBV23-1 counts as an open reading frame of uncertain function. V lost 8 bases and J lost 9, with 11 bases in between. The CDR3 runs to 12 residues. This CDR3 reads CASALNCSPLHF. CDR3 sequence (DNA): TGCGCCAGCGCCCTCAACTGTTCACCCCTCCACTTT.

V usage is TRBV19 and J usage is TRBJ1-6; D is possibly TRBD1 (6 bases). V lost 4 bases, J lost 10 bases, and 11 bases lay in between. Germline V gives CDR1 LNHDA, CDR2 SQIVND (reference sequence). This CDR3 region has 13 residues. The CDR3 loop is CASSKGVTSPLHF. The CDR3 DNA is TGTGCCAGTAGTAAGGGGGTAACCTCACCCCTCCACTTT.